The sequence of this T cell receptor beta chain was determined in a study of blood T cell repertoires in COVID-19 (TCRdb year 2020). For the study in its entirety: Collaborator samples came from the United States, Italy and Spain and covered acute and convalescent phases of COVID-19. The dataset comprised deeply sampled blood TCRbeta repertoires from subjects exposed to, actively infected with, or recovered from COVID-19. The repertoires were released in a freely available public database meant as a resource for research on the immune response to SARS-CoV-2. Nearly every sample came with metadata listing a de-identified subject ID, COVID-19 status, age in years and sex. Where available, HLA class I and class II types were taken from metadata supplied by the sample provider and were not determined by assay-based typing. The material from the prospective study consisted of cDNA or gDNA derived from T cells, B-cell-depleted T cells, or PBMCs. Samples came from the ongoing ImmuneRACE study (first 160 participants) plus 1,254 subjects from 6 global collaborators.

Study-level results and caveats: Clinical and demographic metadata were provided uncurated, with the amount varying by source and participant.

TCRbeta CDR3 regions were amplified from genomic DNA by means of the immunoSEQ Assay, a bias-controlled multiplex PCR. The study's own analysis went as follows. The number of nucleated cells in each sample was estimated from the amplification of reference gene primers within the assay. Sequence reads were collapsed and filtered to measure the absolute abundance of every unique TCRbeta CDR3 rearrangement. For each sample, productive Simpson clonality was calculated as the square root of Simpson's diversity index over productive rearrangements. Here the immuneACCESS table is served through TCRdb, limited to in-frame sequences with V and J called. Missing clones are a known gap in these copies; in checked studies unresolved V genes cover under half, and the rest lacks a known reason. V, J and clone size were drawn from that table, and D and trimming were deduced from the DNA. The sample profile shows some 74,000 clones; approximately 81% of them were found once. The top ten constitute around 5% of the sample.

The collaborating institutions used their own protocols to collect whole blood in K2EDTA tubes. For TCRbeta analysis, collaborator samples were shipped as frozen whole blood, as isolated PBMCs, or as DNA extracted from either sample type. The germline V gene gives CDR1 as MNHNS and CDR2 as SASEGT. The CDR3 spans 13 residues, from the cysteine through the phenylalanine. The DNA shown is the 39-base CDR3, in frame from base 1. Cut back by 3 bases and 3 bases, the V and J ends lie 9 bases apart. Note on this clone: Its antigen is unknown. Qualities for individual bases were not recorded, and no much larger clone is one base off.

In this chain, TRBV6-1 is recombined with TRBJ2-7; matching of 5 bases hints at TRBD1 as the D gene. Input material: peripheral blood. This TCR was sampled from a woman of 80 years or more with active or convalescent COVID-19. The DNA sequence follows: TGTGCCAGCAGTGAGACAGACCTCTACGAGCAGTACTTC. This yields the protein CASSETDLYEQYF.